A selection of T cell receptor beta chains follows, all from one sample in a study of CXCR3-negative and CXCR3-positive naive CD8 T cells. With the 5' RACE reads reprocessed, TCRdb shows one record per CDR3 protein and no DNA. The sample yields some 130,000 distinct CDR3 sequences, of which the top ten take up about 0.61%. The source material was naive CXCR3+ CD8+ T cells from blood. The source is a human donor in good health. Some clones in this sample may be carry-over from other donors' samples. The CDR3 runs from the conserved cysteine through the conserved F or W. The order of the fields is V gene, J gene, CDR3 length, CDR3 protein.

TRBV12-3/TRBV12-4,TRBJ1-4,15,CASSPKEFRNEKLFF
TRBV21-1,TRBJ2-7,15,CASSKLGGASYEQYF
TRBV29-1,TRBJ2-7,13,CSAIFHGSYEQYF
TRBV29-1,TRBJ1-1,15,CSVELLDRPNTEAFF
TRBV7-9,TRBJ2-5,13,CAGSLGGEETQYF
TRBV2,TRBJ1-1,14,CASRGQGWGTEAFF
TRBV25-1,TRBJ1-4,12,CASSSTNEKLFF
TRBV4-2,TRBJ2-1,11,CASSQDSQQFF
TRBV4-3,TRBJ2-3,16,CASSQESQGAADTQYF
TRBV18,TRBJ2-7,15,CASSPAEGALREQYF
TRBV7-9,TRBJ2-6,19,CASSLLTWTSSSGANVLTF
TRBV20-1,TRBJ2-3,13,CSARDFSTDTQYF
TRBV29-1,TRBJ1-2,15,CSVEHSNHPDYGYTF
TRBV7-9,TRBJ1-5,15,CASSLEGYGNQPQHF
TRBV28,TRBJ2-7,14,CASSPPISSNEQYF
TRBV12-3/TRBV12-4,TRBJ1-2,12,CASSSQGRGYTF
TRBV27,TRBJ1-1,16,CASSPFGQGRFGEAFF
TRBV9,TRBJ1-2,14,CASSVAGIGYGYTF
TRBV20-1,TRBJ2-7,17,CSAREAPDGWDAYEQYF
TRBV20-1,TRBJ2-5,15,CSARDLAGKQEAQYF
TRBV5-5,TRBJ2-7,14,CASSFSTGDYEQYF
TRBV6-1,TRBJ2-7,15,CATQFRDSVSYEQYF
TRBV7-2,TRBJ2-7,14,CASSFYVEGYEQYF
TRBV9,TRBJ2-1,18,CASSVLPPGLADHNEQFF
TRBV24-1,TRBJ2-1,13,CATSAAEYNEQFF
TRBV5-5,TRBJ2-3,13,CASSSIGPNTQYF
TRBV6-2/TRBV6-3,TRBJ1-5,14,CASSGQHSNQPQHF
TRBV7-8,TRBJ2-7,16,CASSSTQIPGGHEQYF